These 21 T cell receptor beta chains were sequenced from one sample in a study of Graves' ophthalmopathy and Graves' hyperthyroidism. Amplified TCR beta CDR3 regions were obtained using RNA transcripts as template. HTBI primers primed a first-round RT-PCR, and a second-round multiplex PCR followed. TCRdb re-called the multiplex PCR reads through MiXCR, storing one row per CDR3 protein. The profile covers about 590,000 distinct CDR3 sequences, with under 45% appearing a single time and 3.5% to 4.5% taken by the ten largest. The sequenced sample was peripheral blood or thyroid tissue (not recorded which). The receptor source for this set is an adult man with Graves' hyperthyroidism.

V is TRBV19 and J is TRBJ1-2, with 7 bases matching TRBD1. With 9 bases clipped from V and 3 bases from J, the junction kept 4 bases outside the gene matches. Germline V gene sequence: CDR1 LNHDA, CDR2 SQIVND (reference sequence). The CDR3 runs 12 residues. CDR3 sequence reads: CARTGTDYGYTF. The CDR3 DNA is TGTGCCAGGACCGGGACAGACTATGGCTACACCTTC.

This clonotype was seen many times. V and J are TRBV20-1 and TRBJ2-7; TRBD1 matches 7 bases. V dropped 4 bases and J dropped 4; count of bases not matched to a gene: 16. CDR3 size: 16 residues. Germline CDR1 is DFQATT and CDR2 is SNEGSKA (reference sequence). CDR3 in DNA: TGCAGTGCTAACTCCGGGACAGCTAGGATCCTTTACGAGCAGTACTTC. It is translated as CSANSGTARILYEQYF.

This chain joins TRBV29-1 and TRBJ2-1, with D unresolved. The CDR3 contains 10 residues. Trimming removed 7 bases at V and 10 bases at J, with 11 bases between. Looked up from germline, CDR1 is SQVTM and CDR2 is ANQGSEA. CDR3 sequence reads: CSGSWFEQFF. CDR3 DNA: TGCAGCGGGAGTTGGTTCGAGCAGTTCTTC.

Ten or more counts support this clonotype. The CDR3 spells CASSVTGTGVHEQYF. In DNA form, the CDR3 reads TGTGCCAGCAGTGTGACCGGGACAGGGGTCCACGAGCAGTACTTC. The chain carries TRBV13 and TRBJ2-7, with 10 bases matching TRBD1. The ends lost 6 bases at V and 5 bases at J; junction bases unmatched: 10. The CDR3 runs to 15 residues. CDR1 and CDR2 (germline): PRHDT, FYEKMQ (reference sequence).

CDR3 sequence reads: CASSETVPFQPQHF. The CDR3 region has the DNA TGTGCCAGCAGTGAAACGGTCCCCTTTCAGCCCCAGCATTTT. The chain couples TRBV2 to TRBJ1-5; D ambiguous. The V end was cut by 2 bases, the J end by 6 bases, with 11 bases between. The CDR3 has 14 residues. Germline loops: CDR1 SNHLY, CDR2 FYNNEI.

This chain joins TRBV5-1 and TRBJ1-2; no clear D gene. CDR1 SGHRS and CDR2 YFSETQ come from the germline V gene. The V and J ends lost 4 bases and 6 bases respectively, with 16 bases between them. The CDR3 runs to 14 residues. CDR3 nucleotide sequence: TGCGCCAGCAGCCCCTCCACCGGGGTAGATGGCTACACCTTC. It is translated as CASSPSTGVDGYTF.

This clonotype has ten or more counts. The V and J genes are TRBV30 and TRBJ1-6; 7 nucleotides line up with TRBD1. The CDR3 is made up of 13 amino acids. J gave up 7 bases and V 5 bases, and 5 bases lay outside the gene matches. Germline CDR1 and CDR2: GTSNPN and SVGIG (reference sequence). The CDR3 loop reads CAWRDSQNSPLHF. The CDR3 coding sequence is TGTGCCTGGCGGGACAGTCAGAATTCACCCCTCCACTTT. Full variable domain (remainder filled in from reference TRBV30 and TRBJ1-6): SQTIHQWPATLVQPVGSPLSLECTVEGTSNPNLYWYRQAAGRGLQLLFYSVGIGQISSEVPQNLSASRPQDRQFILSSKKLLLSDSGFYLCAWRDSQNSPLHFGNGTRLTVT.

A word on this clonotype: A much bigger clone sits one base away, suggesting this may be a read error. The chain has TRBV29-1 and TRBJ2-6; no reliable D call. This CDR3 contains 14 residues. The V gene's germline CDR1 is SQVTM and CDR2 ANQGSEA. The V end lost 0 bases, the J end lost 0 bases, and 3 bases lay between the germline ends. CDR3 protein: CSVEEDSGANVLTF. CDR3 nucleotides: TGCAGCGTTGAAGAGGACTCTGGGGCCAACGTCCTGACTTTC.

In its sample, this clonotype was seen many times. J is TRBJ2-7 and V is TRBV9; the D gene is possibly TRBD1 (6 bases). The V end lost 0 bases, the J end lost 2 bases, and 12 bases lay between the germline ends. The CDR3 extends over 15 amino acids. CDR1 is SGDLS and CDR2 is YYNGEE in the germline V gene. This CDR3 is CASSVGQAVTYEQYF. The CDR3 coding sequence is TGTGCCAGCAGCGTAGGACAGGCCGTAACCTACGAGCAGTACTTC.

The chain has TRBV7-9 and TRBJ1-2; 9 bases are shared with TRBD1. The CDR3 sequence is 14 residues long. Germline CDR1 reads SEHNR; CDR2 reads FQNEAQ (reference sequence). The ends lost 7 bases at V and 3 bases at J; junction bases unmatched: 6. The CDR3 region is CASTPGQGYYGYTF. For the CDR3, the DNA is TGTGCCAGCACTCCGGGACAGGGATACTATGGCTACACCTTC.

A few counts support this clonotype. The chain carries TRBV5-8 and TRBJ2-2, with 11 bases lining up with TRBD2. V dropped 1 base and J dropped 5; count of bases not matched to a gene: 4. CDR1 is SGHTS and CDR2 is YDEGEE in the germline V gene. CDR3 length equals 16 residues. The CDR3 region is CASSLFGTSGTGELFF. Here the CDR3 DNA reads TGTGCCAGCAGCTTGTTTGGGACTAGCGGAACCGGGGAGCTGTTTTTT.

This rearrangement joins TRBV19 to TRBJ2-3, with 12 bases aligning to TRBD2. CDR1 and CDR2 from the germline V gene are LNHDA and SQIVND (reference sequence). V was clipped by 3 bases and J by 6 bases; unmatched bases: 4. There are 15 residues in the CDR3. The DNA for the CDR3 is TGTGCCAGTAGTATTGGACTAGCGGGAAGGGATACGCAGTATTTT. This sequence encodes CASSIGLAGRDTQYF. Full variable domain (remainder filled in from reference TRBV19 and TRBJ2-3): DGGITQSPKYLFRKEGQNVTLSCEQNLNHDAMYWYRQDPGQGLRLIYYSQIVNDFQKGDIAEGYSVSREKKESFPLTVTSAQKNPTAFYLCASSIGLAGRDTQYFGPGTRLTVL.

The chain uses TRBV2 and TRBJ1-2, with D maybe TRBD1 (5 bases). The V end was cut by 6 bases, the J end by 4 bases, with 9 bases between. CDR1 is SNHLY and CDR2 is FYNNEI in the germline V gene. There are 12 residues in the CDR3. CDR3 sequence reads: CASRPGIYGYTF. The DNA of the CDR3 is TGTGCCAGCAGACCAGGGATCTATGGCTACACCTTC.

The genes are TRBV30 and TRBJ1-2; the D is unclear. V gave up 0 bases and J gave up 3 bases, with 11 bases separating them. Germline CDR1 and CDR2: GTSNPN and SVGIG (reference sequence). The CDR3 has 14 amino acids. This CDR3 reads CAWSVGVRYYGYTF. The DNA for the CDR3 is TGTGCCTGGAGTGTGGGCGTCAGGTACTATGGCTACACCTTC.

This clonotype has ten or more counts. This chain uses TRBV6-5 with TRBJ1-2; TRBD1 is a possible D gene (6 bases). Trimming shortened V by 4 bases and J by 6 bases, and 12 bases separated the two germline ends. Germline V gives CDR1 MNHEY, CDR2 SVGAGI. The CDR3 is 13 amino acids. The CDR3: CASSLTGFDGYTF. The CDR3 bases are TGTGCCAGCAGTTTAACAGGGTTTGATGGCTACACCTTC.

This clonotype showed up just a few times. The J gene is TRBJ1-1, the V gene TRBV19, with D perhaps matching TRBD1 (6 bases). Between the trimmed V and J ends, which lost 2 bases and 7 bases, there was a span of 17 bases. The CDR3 has 15 residues. CDR1 is LNHDA, CDR2 SQIVND, per germline (reference sequence). CDR3 protein: CASSIMGAGRGEAFF. The CDR3 coding sequence is TGTGCCAGTAGTATAATGGGGGCAGGGAGAGGTGAAGCTTTCTTT.

This clonotype has a count of ten or more. V and J are TRBV29-1 and TRBJ1-4; D remains ambiguous. The CDR3 length is 14 residues. V was clipped by 4 bases and J by 6 bases, with 15 bases between them. Germline assignment: CDR1 SQVTM and CDR2 ANQGSEA. As DNA, the CDR3 is TGCAGCGTTGGGGTGGGGATCGCCTATGAAAAACTGTTTTTT. Translated: CSVGVGIAYEKLFF.

This clonotype was found many times. The J gene is TRBJ2-3, the V gene TRBV24-1; 7 bases agree with TRBD2. In germline, CDR1 is KGHDR, CDR2 SFDVKD. With 0 bases clipped from V and 5 bases from J, the junction kept 1 base outside the gene matches. The CDR3 loop spans 14 amino acids. In DNA, the CDR3 is TGTGCCACCAGTGATTTGGGACTAGAAGATACGCAGTATTTT. This codes for CATSDLGLEDTQYF.

This clonotype was counted between two and nine times. This chain uses TRBV12-5 with TRBJ1-2; TRBD1 matches at 7 bases. The length of the CDR3 is 12 residues. Germline CDR1 and CDR2: LGHNT and FRNRAP. The CDR3 is CASSPRGQGYTF. CDR3 DNA sequence: TGTGCCAGCAGTCCTAGGGGGCAGGGCTACACCTTC. Using reference TRBV12-5 and TRBJ1-2 for the parts outside the CDR3, the full variable domain is DARVTQTPRHKVTEMGQEVTMRCQPILGHNTVFWYRQTMMQGLELLAYFRNRAPLDDSGMPKDRFSAEMPDATLATLKIQPSEPRDSAVYFCASSPRGQGYTFGSGTRLTVV.

As regards this clonotype: Germline and junction disagree at one end, which may indicate a read error. The chain is built from TRBV6-6 and TRBJ1-2, with 9 bases matching TRBD1. CDR3 length: 12 amino acids. CDR1 MNHNY and CDR2 SVGAGI come from the germline V gene (reference sequence). CDR3 nucleotides: TGTACCAGCAGTGAGGCACAGGGGGCCTACACCTTC. It is translated as CTSSEAQGAYTF.

The gene calls are TRBV7-9 and TRBJ1-6; perhaps TRBD1 as D (6 bases). The CDR3 has 15 residues. Germline-derived CDR1 and CDR2 are SEHNR and FQNEAQ (reference sequence). Deletions cut 5 bases from V and 10 bases from J, with 18 bases between. CDR3 sequence (DNA): TGTGCCAGCAGCACCCTGACGGGGGCTGGATCACCCCTCCACTTT. It is translated as CASSTLTGAGSPLHF.